This T cell receptor beta chain was documented in a study of T-cell reconstitution after alpha-beta-depleted transplantation in children. During its preparation, the TCRbeta library received unique molecular identifiers. TCRdb independently ran MiXCR on the PCR reads; one entry per CDR3 protein. The data show almost 600,000 distinct CDR3 sequences, with 27% seen just once and 30% to 40% held by the top ten. The CDR3 consists of 15 residues. V trimming: 4 bases; J trimming: 4 bases; junction bases outside the gene matches: 4. The germline V gene encodes CDR1 SNHLY and CDR2 FYNNEI. This clonotype appeared a few times. What it recognizes is unknown. Overall study results and limits: The main origin of T-cell counts and diversity one year after transplant was newly produced T cells.

This material consisted of PBMCs, taken before TCRalphabeta/CD19-depleted stem cell transplant. The sequence was obtained from a boy younger than two with Wiskott-Aldrich syndrome, due to receive a stem cell transplant. The chain links TRBV2 to TRBJ2-3, with 11 bases that match TRBD1. CDR3 coding DNA: TGTGCCAGCAGTGCGGACAGGGGGCGCCCAGATACGCAGTATTTT. Protein sequence: CASSADRGRPDTQYF.